In its sample, the clone carrying this TCR beta chain was seen a few times. The antigen is undetermined. The authors reverse transcribed all of the isolated RNA, so sequencing captured expressed TCRB transcripts. This table comes from immunoSEQ multiplex PCR, and its TCRdb copy is limited to in-frame clones, with some not included. This sample has about 700,000 clones, with under 15% found just once. Per the germline V gene, CDR1 is MNHNS and CDR2 is SASEGT. This CDR3 spans 15 amino acids. V gave up 9 bases and J gave up 1 base, with 13 bases separating them. This entry is derived from a study of beta chain features in type 1 diabetes. General observations from the study: In all four CD4+ subsets, TCRB CDR3 length was significantly, moderately reduced in type 1 diabetes.

The chain joins TRBV6-1 to TRBJ2-6; tentative D call: TRBD2 (5 bases). Sequenced: naive CD4+ T cells from blood. The receptor's source is a man between 18 and 29 years old with type 1 diabetes. Here the CDR3 reads CASTPTGSGANVLTF. CDR3 nucleotide sequence: TGTGCCAGTACCCCGACGGGGTCTGGGGCCAACGTCCTGACTTTC.